This passage covers 3 T cell receptor beta chains from one sample sequenced in a study of control samples from healthy donors and cancer patients. The data were produced by immunoSEQ multiplex PCR, yet TCRdb's version contains in-frame clones alone and is incomplete. The table lists 63,000 or so clones, about 87% of them singletons. Sequenced sample: blood. Source of these receptors: a man in his forties or fifties in good health.

The chain carries TRBV13 and TRBJ1-2; TRBD1 might be the D (5 bases). Germline V gene sequence: CDR1 PRHDT, CDR2 FYEKMQ (reference sequence). The V and J ends lost 2 bases and 0 bases respectively, with 10 bases between them. This CDR3 spans 15 amino acids. This CDR3 is CASSLIATANYGYTF. CDR3 DNA: TGTGCCAGCAGCTTAATCGCGACAGCTAACTATGGCTACACCTTC.

The chain carries TRBV7-2 and TRBJ2-2; D is possibly TRBD1 (6 bases). Trimming took off 2 bases at V and 3 bases at J, with 10 bases between the two ends. The CDR3 is 15 amino acids. Germline V gene data show CDR1 as SGHTA and CDR2 as FQGNSA. The CDR3 DNA is TGTGCCAGCAGCTTAAGGGGGTCAGACACCGGGGAGCTGTTTTTT. As protein: CASSLRGSDTGELFF.

This rearrangement joins TRBV6-2 or TRBV6-3 to TRBJ2-2; 11 nucleotides line up with TRBD2. The germline V gene has CDR1 MNHEY and CDR2 SVGEGT. CDR3 size: 16 residues. V was pared by 6 bases and J by 6 bases, with 9 bases of the junction left unmatched. CDR3 coding DNA: TGTGCCAGCAGCCCACTAGCGGGGGAACCGCCCGGGGAGCTGTTTTTT. This gives the protein CASSPLAGEPPGELFF.